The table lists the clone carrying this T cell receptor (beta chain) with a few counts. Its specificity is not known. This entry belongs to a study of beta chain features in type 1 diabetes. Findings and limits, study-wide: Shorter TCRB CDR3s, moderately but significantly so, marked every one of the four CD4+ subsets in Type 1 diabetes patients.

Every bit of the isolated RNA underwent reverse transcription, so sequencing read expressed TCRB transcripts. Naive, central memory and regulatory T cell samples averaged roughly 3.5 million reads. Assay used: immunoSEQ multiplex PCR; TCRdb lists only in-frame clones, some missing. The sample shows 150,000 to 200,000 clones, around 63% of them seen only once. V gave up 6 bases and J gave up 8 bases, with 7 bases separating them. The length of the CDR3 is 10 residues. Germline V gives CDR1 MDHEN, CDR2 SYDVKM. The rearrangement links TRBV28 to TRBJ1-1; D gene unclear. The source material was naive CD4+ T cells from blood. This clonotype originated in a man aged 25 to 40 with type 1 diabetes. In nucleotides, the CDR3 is TGTGCCAGCAGCACCCGGGAAGCTTTCTTT. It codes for CASSTREAFF.